A selection of T cell receptor beta chains follows, all from one sample in a study of blood T cell repertoires in COVID-19. Here immunoSEQ multiplex PCR was the method, and the copy in TCRdb shows in-frame clones only, minus some. The sample records about 150,000 clones, about four fifths being singletons. Sequenced input: peripheral blood. These receptor sequences come from a woman older than 75 with active or convalescent COVID-19. Both conserved end residues are part of each CDR3. The order of the fields is D gene, J gene, V gene, clone size, CDR3 DNA, CDR3 protein. The D gene is left open where the match is weak. Where a row states a size, it is once, few, many or the class of an expanded clone; other rows omit it.

d_call: TRBD1
j_call: TRBJ1-2
v_call: TRBV13
clone_size: NA
cdr3_nt: TGTGCCAGCAGCTTTTTTCGCTTCCGGGACAGGGTGAACTATGGCTACACCTTC
cdr3_aa: CASSFFRFRDRVNYGYTF

d_call: TRBD1
j_call: TRBJ1-2
v_call: TRBV6-5
clone_size: NA
cdr3_nt: TGTGCCAGCAGGACAGGGGTAGGCTACACCTTC
cdr3_aa: CASRTGVGYTF

d_call: NA
j_call: TRBJ2-7
v_call: TRBV5-1
clone_size: NA
cdr3_nt: TGCGCCAGCAGCTTGGGCGACGAGCAGTACTTC
cdr3_aa: CASSLGDEQYF

d_call: NA
j_call: TRBJ1-5
v_call: TRBV12-5
clone_size: NA
cdr3_nt: TGTGCTAGTGGTTTGGGGGACCTGGGGGGTCAGCCCCAGCATTTT
cdr3_aa: CASGLGDLGGQPQHF

d_call: NA
j_call: TRBJ2-7
v_call: TRBV6-1
clone_size: few
cdr3_nt: TGTGCCAGCAGTGATCCATTCGGGGGACCGCTTTACGAGCAGTACTTC
cdr3_aa: CASSDPFGGPLYEQYF

d_call: NA
j_call: TRBJ1-5
v_call: TRBV10-3
clone_size: NA
cdr3_nt: TGTGCCATCAGTGAGTCGGGGGGGGCGAATCAGCCCCAGCATTTT
cdr3_aa: CAISESGGANQPQHF

d_call: TRBD1
j_call: TRBJ1-3
v_call: TRBV24-1
clone_size: NA
cdr3_nt: TGTGCCACTCAATCACAGGGGGGGTCATCTGGAAACACCATATATTTT
cdr3_aa: CATQSQGGSSGNTIYF

d_call: TRBD1
j_call: TRBJ2-3
v_call: TRBV27
clone_size: NA
cdr3_nt: TGTGCCAGCAGTTTAGAACAGGGGGTTGATACGCAGTATTTT
cdr3_aa: CASSLEQGVDTQYF

d_call: NA
j_call: TRBJ1-2
v_call: TRBV5-1
clone_size: NA
cdr3_nt: TGCGCCAGCAGCCTGCCAGGGACTACCTATGGCTACACCTTC
cdr3_aa: CASSLPGTTYGYTF

d_call: NA
j_call: TRBJ1-1
v_call: TRBV28
clone_size: NA
cdr3_nt: TGTGCCAGCATAGGCCCCAGGGCTTTCTTT
cdr3_aa: CASIGPRAFF

d_call: NA
j_call: TRBJ2-7
v_call: TRBV10-1
clone_size: NA
cdr3_nt: TGCGCCAGCAGTGATTTAGCGAACTCCTACGAGCAGTACTTC
cdr3_aa: CASSDLANSYEQYF

d_call: TRBD1
j_call: TRBJ2-3
v_call: TRBV5-1
clone_size: once
cdr3_nt: TGCGCCAGCAGCTTTGGACAGGTCACAGATACGCAGTATTTT
cdr3_aa: CASSFGQVTDTQYF

d_call: NA
j_call: TRBJ2-5
v_call: TRBV6-5
clone_size: NA
cdr3_nt: TGTGCCAGCAGAGCCGCAGGGTTGAGTAAAGAGACCCAGTACTTC
cdr3_aa: CASRAAGLSKETQYF

d_call: NA
j_call: TRBJ2-1
v_call: TRBV19
clone_size: NA
cdr3_nt: TGTGCCAGTAGTACCCAACTAGTACCCTCCTACAATGAGCAGTTCTTC
cdr3_aa: CASSTQLVPSYNEQFF

d_call: NA
j_call: TRBJ1-3
v_call: TRBV6-5
clone_size: NA
cdr3_nt: TGTGCCAGCAGGATTTCAGTCTCTGGAAACACCATATATTTT
cdr3_aa: CASRISVSGNTIYF

d_call: TRBD1
j_call: TRBJ1-2
v_call: TRBV19
clone_size: few
cdr3_nt: TGTGCCAGTACCGTAGGGGGGGACAGGGGGCAGGTCTATGGCTACACCTTC
cdr3_aa: CASTVGGDRGQVYGYTF

d_call: NA
j_call: TRBJ2-7
v_call: TRBV3-1/TRBV3-2
clone_size: NA
cdr3_nt: TGTGCCAGCAGCCAGGGACTCTCAACCTACGAGCAGTACTTC
cdr3_aa: CASSQGLSTYEQYF

d_call: NA
j_call: TRBJ1-2
v_call: TRBV10-2
clone_size: once
cdr3_nt: TGCGCCAGCAGTGAGGCAGGGGCTAACTATGGCTACACCTTC
cdr3_aa: CASSEAGANYGYTF

d_call: TRBD2
j_call: TRBJ2-1
v_call: TRBV7-9
clone_size: NA
cdr3_nt: TGTGCCAGCAGCTTAGCACTAGCGGGAGAGTACAATGAGCAGTTCTTC
cdr3_aa: CASSLALAGEYNEQFF

d_call: TRBD1
j_call: TRBJ1-4
v_call: TRBV7-2
clone_size: NA
cdr3_nt: TGTGCCAGCAGCTTGGGGACAGGGGACGAAAAACTGTTTTTT
cdr3_aa: CASSLGTGDEKLFF

d_call: TRBD1
j_call: TRBJ1-4
v_call: TRBV5-8
clone_size: NA
cdr3_nt: TGTGCCAGCAGAAGGGGACAGATTAATGAAAAACTGTTTTTT
cdr3_aa: CASRRGQINEKLFF

d_call: TRBD1
j_call: TRBJ1-1
v_call: TRBV7-2
clone_size: NA
cdr3_nt: TGTGCCAGCAGCTCGGGACAGGGTTCGTGGGAAGCTTTCTTT
cdr3_aa: CASSSGQGSWEAFF

d_call: NA
j_call: TRBJ2-1
v_call: TRBV18
clone_size: NA
cdr3_nt: TGTGCCAGCTCACCACGGCTTACTAGCCTGCTAAATGAGCAGTTCTTC
cdr3_aa: CASSPRLTSLLNEQFF

d_call: NA
j_call: TRBJ2-7
v_call: TRBV18
clone_size: NA
cdr3_nt: TGTGCCAGCTCACCAAACACCCACGGGAGCTCCTACGAGCAGTACTTC
cdr3_aa: CASSPNTHGSSYEQYF

d_call: TRBD2
j_call: TRBJ2-3
v_call: TRBV28
clone_size: once
cdr3_nt: TGTGCCAGCAGTGGACTAGCGGGATTCCCCGATACGCAGTATTTT
cdr3_aa: CASSGLAGFPDTQYF

d_call: NA
j_call: TRBJ1-3
v_call: TRBV19
clone_size: NA
cdr3_nt: TGTGCCAGTAGCGACCGGCCCCGGGGGGGCTCTGGAAACACCATATATTTT
cdr3_aa: CASSDRPRGGSGNTIYF

d_call: NA
j_call: TRBJ1-5
v_call: TRBV28
clone_size: once
cdr3_nt: TGTGCCAGCACCCTTTGGGGGGGTAGCAATCAGCCCCAGCATTTT
cdr3_aa: CASTLWGGSNQPQHF

d_call: NA
j_call: TRBJ2-2
v_call: TRBV5-1
clone_size: NA
cdr3_nt: TGCGCCACCACTGGCGGGGTGAACACCGGGGAGCTGTTTTTT
cdr3_aa: CATTGGVNTGELFF

d_call: TRBD2
j_call: TRBJ2-1
v_call: TRBV29-1
clone_size: few
cdr3_nt: TGCAGCGTTGCCCTTACTAGCGGGAGTGAGGATGAGCAGTTCTTC
cdr3_aa: CSVALTSGSEDEQFF

d_call: NA
j_call: TRBJ1-3
v_call: TRBV10-2
clone_size: NA
cdr3_nt: TGCGCCAGCAGTGAGTCATTAGGCGGCTCTGGAAACACCATATATTTT
cdr3_aa: CASSESLGGSGNTIYF

d_call: TRBD2
j_call: TRBJ2-2
v_call: TRBV5-1
clone_size: NA
cdr3_nt: TGCGCCAGCAGCCCCCATCCAGCGGGAGCTCAGGTCTCCGGGGAGCTGTTTTTT
cdr3_aa: CASSPHPAGAQVSGELFF

d_call: NA
j_call: TRBJ1-2
v_call: TRBV29-1
clone_size: NA
cdr3_nt: TGCAGCGTTGAAGTAATGGCACAGAACTATGGCTACACCTTC
cdr3_aa: CSVEVMAQNYGYTF

d_call: NA
j_call: TRBJ1-4
v_call: TRBV19
clone_size: few
cdr3_nt: TGTGCCAGTAGTACTACGACAGTATCAACTAATGAAAAACTGTTTTTT
cdr3_aa: CASSTTTVSTNEKLFF

d_call: NA
j_call: TRBJ2-4
v_call: TRBV3-1/TRBV3-2
clone_size: NA
cdr3_nt: TGTGCCAGCAGAGGACGGGAAACCGGAATAGCCAAAAACATTCAGTACTTC
cdr3_aa: CASRGRETGIAKNIQYF

d_call: TRBD1
j_call: TRBJ1-4
v_call: TRBV28
clone_size: NA
cdr3_nt: TGTGCCAGCAGCCCCTCTTTCGGTCCGGGACAGCGGGCGAAGATGGGTACTAATGAAAAACTGTTTTTT
cdr3_aa: CASSPSFGPGQRAKMGTNEKLFF

d_call: TRBD1
j_call: TRBJ1-1
v_call: TRBV19
clone_size: NA
cdr3_nt: TGTGCCAGTAGCGCCGGATCGACAGGGGACACTGAAGCTTTCTTT
cdr3_aa: CASSAGSTGDTEAFF

d_call: NA
j_call: TRBJ1-6
v_call: TRBV6-1
clone_size: NA
cdr3_nt: TGTGCCAGCAGTGAATCAGGGGTTTTTTCACCCCTCCACTTT
cdr3_aa: CASSESGVFSPLHF

d_call: TRBD1
j_call: TRBJ1-2
v_call: TRBV6-6
clone_size: NA
cdr3_nt: TGTGCCAGCAGTCGATCGACAGGGGTCTATGGCTACACCTTC
cdr3_aa: CASSRSTGVYGYTF

d_call: TRBD1
j_call: TRBJ1-2
v_call: TRBV19
clone_size: NA
cdr3_nt: TGTGCCAGTAGGTCGGACAGGGACTATGGCTACACCTTC
cdr3_aa: CASRSDRDYGYTF

d_call: TRBD2
j_call: TRBJ2-7
v_call: TRBV19
clone_size: NA
cdr3_nt: TGTGCCAGTGGACTAGCGGGGTTTTACGAGCAGTACTTC
cdr3_aa: CASGLAGFYEQYF

d_call: TRBD1
j_call: TRBJ1-5
v_call: TRBV10-3
clone_size: once
cdr3_nt: TGTGCCATCAGTGAGTCCCGGACAGGGGGACTGAGATTCAATCAGCCCCAGCATTTT
cdr3_aa: CAISESRTGGLRFNQPQHF

d_call: NA
j_call: TRBJ2-3
v_call: TRBV10-1
clone_size: NA
cdr3_nt: TGCGCCAGCAGTGTGCGACTACCCACAGATACGCAGTATTTT
cdr3_aa: CASSVRLPTDTQYF

d_call: NA
j_call: TRBJ2-1
v_call: TRBV7-3
clone_size: NA
cdr3_nt: TGTGCCAGCAGCTTAGGAGGGCCGGGAAATTCTGAGCAGTTCTTC
cdr3_aa: CASSLGGPGNSEQFF

d_call: NA
j_call: TRBJ2-3
v_call: TRBV24-1
clone_size: NA
cdr3_nt: TGTGCCACCAGTGATCAAACTAGCTCGCCAGATACGCAGTATTTT
cdr3_aa: CATSDQTSSPDTQYF

d_call: NA
j_call: TRBJ2-7
v_call: TRBV27
clone_size: NA
cdr3_nt: TGTGCCAGCAGTTTTACCCGGGGGGCCAACTCCTACGAGCAGTACTTC
cdr3_aa: CASSFTRGANSYEQYF

d_call: NA
j_call: TRBJ1-2
v_call: TRBV28
clone_size: NA
cdr3_nt: TGTGCCACACACCCCGGGTGGCAGGGGAACTATGGCTACACCTTC
cdr3_aa: CATHPGWQGNYGYTF

d_call: NA
j_call: TRBJ2-5
v_call: TRBV4-1
clone_size: NA
cdr3_nt: TGCGCCAGCAGCCAAGATATTACAGCCGGAGGGACCCAGTACTTC
cdr3_aa: CASSQDITAGGTQYF

d_call: TRBD1
j_call: TRBJ1-2
v_call: TRBV28
clone_size: NA
cdr3_nt: TGTGCCAGCAGTTCACCCCAGACAGGGGGCTACACCTTC
cdr3_aa: CASSSPQTGGYTF

d_call: NA
j_call: TRBJ2-2
v_call: TRBV7-2
clone_size: once
cdr3_nt: TGTGCCAGCACCCTATTTTCGGCCGGGGAGCTGTTTTTT
cdr3_aa: CASTLFSAGELFF

d_call: NA
j_call: TRBJ1-1
v_call: TRBV5-5
clone_size: NA
cdr3_nt: TGTGCCAGCAGCTTGTCAGGGCTCATGAACACTGAAGCTTTCTTT
cdr3_aa: CASSLSGLMNTEAFF

d_call: NA
j_call: TRBJ2-1
v_call: TRBV18
clone_size: NA
cdr3_nt: TGTGCCAGCTCGACAGACAATGAGCAGTTCTTC
cdr3_aa: CASSTDNEQFF

d_call: NA
j_call: TRBJ1-5
v_call: TRBV27
clone_size: NA
cdr3_nt: TGTGCCAGCCCATCGGCAGGAGGGTATAGCAATCAGCCCCAGCATTTT
cdr3_aa: CASPSAGGYSNQPQHF

d_call: NA
j_call: TRBJ2-5
v_call: TRBV3-1/TRBV3-2
clone_size: NA
cdr3_nt: TGTGCCAGCAGCCGCCGCGCGGGCGTAGAGACCCAGTACTTC
cdr3_aa: CASSRRAGVETQYF